This is a list of T cell receptor beta chains from one sample in a study of lymphopenia after photon versus proton radiotherapy. TCRdb's copy holds only in-frame clones and misses some; the assay was immunoSEQ multiplex PCR. This sample has about 15,000 clones, with approximately 90% found just once. This material consisted of peripheral blood, taken from a patient treated with proton-based radiotherapy. These receptors were obtained from a man aged 70 or older with pancreatic cancer. The CDR3 runs from the conserved cysteine through the conserved F or W. A D gene is named only where the DNA matches it firmly. Expanded clones are given a class, and other clones once, few, many or no size at all.

V gene: TRBV11-2
D gene: NA
clone size: NA
J gene: TRBJ2-1
CDR3 DNA: TGTGCCAGCAGCTTCCCCCCCTCCCCCCGGTTCTTC
CDR3 protein: CASSFPPSPRFF

V gene: TRBV27
D gene: TRBD1
clone size: few
J gene: TRBJ1-5
CDR3 DNA: TGTGCCAGCAGGACTAAGGGGGCATATAGCAATCAGCCCCAGCATTTT
CDR3 protein: CASRTKGAYSNQPQHF

V gene: TRBV5-1
D gene: TRBD1
clone size: once
J gene: TRBJ2-7
CDR3 DNA: TGCGCCAGCAGCTACTCATCTGGGCAGGGGGCGAGGGAGCAGTACTTC
CDR3 protein: CASSYSSGQGAREQYF

V gene: TRBV6-5
D gene: TRBD1
clone size: once
J gene: TRBJ1-4
CDR3 DNA: TGTGCCAGCAGTCCCATCGGACAGGGGCGCGAAAAACTGTTTTTT
CDR3 protein: CASSPIGQGREKLFF

V gene: TRBV5-8
D gene: NA
clone size: NA
J gene: TRBJ1-3
CDR3 DNA: TGTGCCAGCAGCTTGGCTGGGCTTGGAAACACCATATATTTT
CDR3 protein: CASSLAGLGNTIYF

V gene: TRBV14
D gene: NA
clone size: NA
J gene: TRBJ2-5
CDR3 DNA: TGTGCCAGCAGCCGGCGGCTACAAGAGACCCAGTACTTC
CDR3 protein: CASSRRLQETQYF

V gene: TRBV27
D gene: NA
clone size: once
J gene: TRBJ1-1
CDR3 DNA: TGTGCCACCCGGGACATGCAGAACACTGAAGCTTTCTTT
CDR3 protein: CATRDMQNTEAFF

V gene: TRBV2
D gene: NA
clone size: NA
J gene: TRBJ1-4
CDR3 DNA: TGTGCCAGCAGTATAAATGCCCATAATGAAAAACTGTTTTTT
CDR3 protein: CASSINAHNEKLFF

V gene: TRBV19
D gene: NA
clone size: NA
J gene: TRBJ1-2
CDR3 DNA: TGTGCCAGTAGTATAAGGGGCATAGACTATGGCTACACCTTC
CDR3 protein: CASSIRGIDYGYTF

V gene: TRBV19
D gene: NA
clone size: NA
J gene: TRBJ1-5
CDR3 DNA: TGTGCCAGTGCCTTAGGGGTGAGTTATGGCAATCAGCCCCAGCATTTT
CDR3 protein: CASALGVSYGNQPQHF

V gene: TRBV7-3
D gene: TRBD2
clone size: NA
J gene: TRBJ2-1
CDR3 DNA: TGTGCCAGCAGCCCTAGCGGGACGTTGCGGGAGCAGTTCTTC
CDR3 protein: CASSPSGTLREQFF

V gene: TRBV14
D gene: TRBD1
clone size: NA
J gene: TRBJ2-7
CDR3 DNA: TGTGCCAGCAGCCAGCTGACAGGGAGCGTGAGCGAGCAGTACTTC
CDR3 protein: CASSQLTGSVSEQYF

V gene: TRBV6-4
D gene: TRBD1
clone size: NA
J gene: TRBJ2-2
CDR3 DNA: TGTGCCAGCAGTCCCGGGACAGAGAGCACCGGGGAGCTGTTTTTT
CDR3 protein: CASSPGTESTGELFF